This T cell receptor beta chain was observed in a study of CD8 T cells in ankylosing spondylitis (TCRdb year 2017). Concerning the study at large: To find TCR variants linked to disease, the study profiled T cell receptor beta repertoires in ankylosing spondylitis patients and healthy donors. The full study cohort was made up of 25 to 30 ankylosing spondylitis patients and fewer than 120 healthy donors. Peripheral blood samples were taken, and synovial fluid was additionally collected from ankylosing spondylitis patients. Overall study outcomes, separate from this receptor: The disease-linked clones had a CD8+ phenotype and were found at relatively low frequencies in peripheral blood. The disease-linked clones were reported as significantly enriched in matched synovial fluid samples from ankylosing spondylitis patients. Some of the motif variants had been reported before in the synovial fluid and blood of reactive arthritis patients, a finding that suggests common disease-initiation mechanisms. Blood from ankylosing spondylitis patients appeared to be characterized by a TCR beta motif composed of roughly eight highly homologous amino acid variants.

Notes on this clonotype: This receptor's antigen is unknown. Base-call qualities are not available, and no considerably larger clone is one nucleotide away.

Measured from the cysteine to the phenylalanine, the CDR3 is 14 residues long. CDR3 DNA is the only sequence kept; it has 42 bases, read in frame from the first base. V loses 1 base, J loses 0 bases, and the germline ends lie 7 bases apart. In the germline V gene (reference sequence), CDR1 corresponds to LGHDT and CDR2 to YNNKEL. Sequencing used an Illumina HiSeq 2500. TCR beta libraries were prepared by quantitative 5'-RACE with molecular barcodes. In the source study's methods: A new computational method based on a probabilistic model of VDJ rearrangement was used to identify disease-linked TCR variants. The raw public reads went through TCRdb reprocessing: fastp at Q25, MiXCR clone calling, in-frame beta chains kept. Every CDR3 protein is listed once, alongside the most common genes and DNA of its rows. The V and J calls shown here were made by TCRdb, not taken from the authors' results. A total of about 360,000 distinct CDR3 sequences appear in this sample, 20% of them only once. Together, the top ten hold about 12% of the sample.

Sequenced sample: blood, either unsorted or a sorted T cell fraction (not recorded which). Recombination joined TRBV3-1 with TRBJ2-7; confidence is insufficient to name the D gene. This sequence was found in a male donor with ankylosing spondylitis or in good health (not recorded which). The encoded CDR3 is CASSQVQLSYEQYF. The nucleotides are TGTGCCAGCAGCCAAGTCCAGCTCTCCTACGAGCAGTACTTC.